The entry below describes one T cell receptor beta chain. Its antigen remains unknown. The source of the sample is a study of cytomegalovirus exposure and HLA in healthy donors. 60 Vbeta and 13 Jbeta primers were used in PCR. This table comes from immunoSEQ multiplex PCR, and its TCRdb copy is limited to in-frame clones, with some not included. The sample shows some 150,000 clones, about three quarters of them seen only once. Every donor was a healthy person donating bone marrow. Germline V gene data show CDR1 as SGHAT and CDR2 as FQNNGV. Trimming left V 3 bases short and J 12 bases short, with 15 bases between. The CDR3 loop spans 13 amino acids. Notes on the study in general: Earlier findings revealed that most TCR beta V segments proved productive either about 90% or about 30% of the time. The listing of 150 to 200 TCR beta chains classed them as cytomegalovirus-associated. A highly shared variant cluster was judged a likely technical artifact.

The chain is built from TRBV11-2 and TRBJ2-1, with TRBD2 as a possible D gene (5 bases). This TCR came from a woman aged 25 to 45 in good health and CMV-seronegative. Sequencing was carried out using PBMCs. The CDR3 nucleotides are TGTGCCAGCAGCTTGAATTCAGTCCGGGGGCAGTTCTTC. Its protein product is CASSLNSVRGQFF.